A selection of T cell receptor beta chains follows, all from one sample in a study of beta chain features in type 1 diabetes. Sequencing was performed with immunoSEQ multiplex PCR; in TCRdb, only in-frame clones are kept and a portion is missing. The table records 900,000 or so clones, under 20% of them present only once. Source material: naive CD4+ T cells from blood. The receptors derive from a woman aged 18-29 years in good health. Each CDR3 is given with its conserved first and last residue. The D gene is left open where the match is weak. The listing skips clone size in some rows; elsewhere it reads once, few, many or a size class.

d_call: TRBD2
j_call: TRBJ2-1
clone_size: few
v_call: TRBV9
cdr3_aa: CASSVRLAGDGEQFF
cdr3_nt: TGTGCCAGCAGCGTGCGTCTAGCGGGAGATGGTGAGCAGTTCTTC

d_call: .
j_call: TRBJ2-7
clone_size: .
v_call: TRBV7-9
cdr3_aa: CASSLDRGLPREQYF
cdr3_nt: TGTGCCAGCAGCTTAGATCGGGGATTACCCCGCGAGCAGTACTTC

d_call: .
j_call: TRBJ2-2
clone_size: .
v_call: TRBV5-1
cdr3_aa: CASKHNGGDTGELFF
cdr3_nt: TGCGCCAGCAAACACAATGGAGGAGACACCGGGGAGCTGTTTTTT

d_call: .
j_call: TRBJ2-5
clone_size: .
v_call: TRBV18
cdr3_aa: CASSPEPLTVATQYF
cdr3_nt: TGTGCCAGCTCACCCGAGCCCCTAACGGTGGCGACCCAGTACTTC

d_call: TRBD2
j_call: TRBJ2-7
clone_size: .
v_call: TRBV11-1
cdr3_aa: CASSLGTSGDQYF
cdr3_nt: TGTGCCAGCAGCTTAGGGACTAGCGGTGATCAGTACTTC

d_call: .
j_call: TRBJ1-1
clone_size: few
v_call: TRBV5-4
cdr3_aa: CASSRSPGAEAFF
cdr3_nt: TGTGCCAGCAGCCGTAGCCCTGGGGCTGAAGCTTTCTTT

d_call: .
j_call: TRBJ2-7
clone_size: few
v_call: TRBV11-2
cdr3_aa: CASSSSPLGAGNEQYF
cdr3_nt: TGTGCCAGCAGTTCCTCCCCTTTGGGGGCAGGCAACGAGCAGTACTTC

d_call: .
j_call: TRBJ1-2
clone_size: few
v_call: TRBV4-1
cdr3_aa: CASSQVGTPVWGYTF
cdr3_nt: TGCGCCAGCAGCCAAGTCGGGACCCCAGTCTGGGGCTACACCTTC

d_call: TRBD2
j_call: TRBJ2-7
clone_size: .
v_call: TRBV7-2
cdr3_aa: CASSFDGRLGEGKYEQYF
cdr3_nt: TGTGCCAGCAGCTTCGACGGACGTCTGGGGGAGGGAAAATACGAGCAGTACTTC

d_call: .
j_call: TRBJ2-1
clone_size: .
v_call: TRBV10-2
cdr3_aa: CASSFDSYNEQFF
cdr3_nt: TGCGCCAGCAGTTTCGACAGCTACAATGAGCAGTTCTTC

d_call: TRBD2
j_call: TRBJ2-3
clone_size: few
v_call: TRBV14
cdr3_aa: CASSRSRTSATDTQYF
cdr3_nt: TGTGCCAGCAGCCGTTCACGGACTAGCGCCACAGATACGCAGTATTTT

d_call: TRBD1
j_call: TRBJ1-1
clone_size: .
v_call: TRBV4-1
cdr3_aa: CASSQETGQRNTEAFF
cdr3_nt: TGCGCCAGCAGCCAAGAGACAGGGCAGCGGAACACTGAAGCTTTCTTT

d_call: .
j_call: TRBJ2-1
clone_size: few
v_call: TRBV28
cdr3_aa: CASSLRTGEQFF
cdr3_nt: TGTGCCAGCAGTTTACGTACGGGTGAGCAGTTCTTC

d_call: TRBD1
j_call: TRBJ2-5
clone_size: .
v_call: TRBV18
cdr3_aa: CASSINRGQQETQYF
cdr3_nt: TGTGCCAGCTCAATAAACAGGGGGCAGCAAGAGACCCAGTACTTC

d_call: .
j_call: TRBJ2-6
clone_size: .
v_call: TRBV5-1
cdr3_aa: CASSLLPSGSASPGANVLTF
cdr3_nt: TGCGCCAGCAGCTTGCTCCCCTCAGGGTCGGCGTCTCCTGGGGCCAACGTCCTGACTTTC

d_call: .
j_call: TRBJ1-5
clone_size: .
v_call: TRBV19
cdr3_aa: CASSISNNQPQHF
cdr3_nt: TGTGCCAGTAGTATTTCCAACAATCAGCCCCAGCATTTT

d_call: .
j_call: TRBJ2-3
clone_size: .
v_call: TRBV9
cdr3_aa: CASSAGRDTDTQYF
cdr3_nt: TGTGCCAGCAGCGCGGGCCGGGACACAGATACGCAGTATTTT

d_call: TRBD2
j_call: TRBJ2-7
clone_size: .
v_call: TRBV6-1
cdr3_aa: CASSPGLATEQYF
cdr3_nt: TGTGCCAGCAGTCCGGGACTAGCGACAGAGCAGTACTTC

d_call: .
j_call: TRBJ1-4
clone_size: .
v_call: TRBV7-9
cdr3_aa: CASSLESEKLFF
cdr3_nt: TGTGCCAGCAGCCTAGAGTCCGAAAAACTGTTTTTT

d_call: TRBD1
j_call: TRBJ1-2
clone_size: few
v_call: TRBV11-2
cdr3_aa: CASSPRQGTVYGYTF
cdr3_nt: TGTGCCAGCAGCCCCCGACAGGGAACGGTCTATGGCTACACCTTC

d_call: TRBD2
j_call: TRBJ2-7
clone_size: .
v_call: TRBV7-8
cdr3_aa: CASSLSGLAGAHEQYF
cdr3_nt: TGTGCCAGCAGCCTCTCGGGACTAGCGGGAGCACACGAGCAGTACTTC

d_call: TRBD2
j_call: TRBJ2-7
clone_size: few
v_call: TRBV29-1
cdr3_aa: CSVDGSGSGAYEQYF
cdr3_nt: TGCAGCGTTGATGGTAGCGGGAGTGGGGCCTACGAGCAGTACTTC

d_call: .
j_call: TRBJ2-7
clone_size: .
v_call: TRBV7-9
cdr3_aa: CASSFTGLTAYEQYF
cdr3_nt: TGTGCCAGCAGCTTCACAGGGTTAACAGCCTACGAGCAGTACTTC

d_call: .
j_call: TRBJ2-1
clone_size: few
v_call: TRBV7-9
cdr3_aa: CASSLRPQVDAGRDNEQFF
cdr3_nt: TGTGCCAGCAGCTTAAGACCCCAGGTGGATGCGGGACGAGACAATGAGCAGTTCTTC

d_call: TRBD1
j_call: TRBJ2-3
clone_size: .
v_call: TRBV14
cdr3_aa: CASSQDRGDTQYF
cdr3_nt: TGTGCCAGCAGCCAAGACAGGGGGGATACGCAGTATTTT

d_call: TRBD1
j_call: TRBJ1-2
clone_size: .
v_call: TRBV28
cdr3_aa: CASNTWDRSYGYTF
cdr3_nt: TGTGCCAGCAATACGTGGGACAGGAGCTATGGCTACACCTTC

d_call: TRBD1
j_call: TRBJ2-6
clone_size: .
v_call: TRBV27
cdr3_aa: CASSRAGGASGANVLTF
cdr3_nt: TGTGCCAGCAGTCGAGCAGGGGGTGCATCTGGGGCCAACGTCCTGACTTTC

d_call: .
j_call: TRBJ2-4
clone_size: .
v_call: TRBV15
cdr3_aa: CAPQRLLGAGGKDIQYF
cdr3_nt: TGTGCCCCGCAGAGATTATTAGGGGCAGGGGGGAAGGACATTCAGTACTTC

d_call: .
j_call: TRBJ2-1
clone_size: .
v_call: TRBV11-2
cdr3_aa: CASSLVRNEQFF
cdr3_nt: TGTGCCAGCAGCTTAGTCCGCAATGAGCAGTTCTTC

d_call: TRBD1
j_call: TRBJ1-1
clone_size: few
v_call: TRBV4-2
cdr3_aa: CASSQKQGALAFF
cdr3_nt: TGTGCCAGCAGCCAAAAACAGGGGGCGCTGGCTTTCTTT

d_call: .
j_call: TRBJ1-2
clone_size: .
v_call: TRBV19
cdr3_aa: CASRDRGYGYTF
cdr3_nt: TGTGCCAGCCGGGACCGAGGCTATGGCTACACCTTC

d_call: TRBD1
j_call: TRBJ2-7
clone_size: few
v_call: TRBV25-1
cdr3_aa: CASSAYGQVLRYEQYF
cdr3_nt: TGTGCCAGCAGTGCATACGGACAGGTTCTGAGATACGAGCAGTACTTC

d_call: .
j_call: TRBJ2-1
clone_size: few
v_call: TRBV13
cdr3_aa: CASSLVGTHNEQFF
cdr3_nt: TGTGCCAGCAGCTTAGTTGGAACACACAATGAGCAGTTCTTC

d_call: .
j_call: TRBJ2-7
clone_size: .
v_call: TRBV27
cdr3_aa: CASSRWDSSEQYF
cdr3_nt: TGTGCCAGCAGTAGATGGGACTCGAGCGAGCAGTACTTC

d_call: .
j_call: TRBJ1-1
clone_size: few
v_call: TRBV21-1
cdr3_aa: CASPVTENTEAFF
cdr3_nt: TGTGCCAGCCCCGTGACAGAGAACACTGAAGCTTTCTTT

d_call: TRBD1
j_call: TRBJ1-1
clone_size: .
v_call: TRBV6-5
cdr3_aa: CASSYRDRFTEAFF
cdr3_nt: TGTGCCAGCAGTTACCGGGACAGGTTCACTGAAGCTTTCTTT

d_call: .
j_call: TRBJ1-2
clone_size: .
v_call: TRBV7-9
cdr3_aa: CASSPSTPYSLYGYTF
cdr3_nt: TGTGCCAGCAGCCCAAGCACCCCCTACAGTCTCTATGGCTACACCTTC

d_call: .
j_call: TRBJ2-5
clone_size: .
v_call: TRBV28
cdr3_aa: CASSLVLQSETQYF
cdr3_nt: TGTGCCAGCAGCTTGGTTCTTCAGTCGGAGACCCAGTACTTC

d_call: .
j_call: TRBJ2-2
clone_size: few
v_call: TRBV5-6
cdr3_aa: CASSLDGPVGTGELFF
cdr3_nt: TGTGCCAGCAGCTTGGATGGTCCGGTTGGGACCGGGGAGCTGTTTTTT

d_call: .
j_call: TRBJ1-1
clone_size: few
v_call: TRBV6-6
cdr3_aa: CASSPWEYGAFF
cdr3_nt: TGTGCCAGCAGTCCCTGGGAGTACGGAGCTTTCTTT

d_call: .
j_call: TRBJ2-2
clone_size: .
v_call: TRBV5-1
cdr3_aa: CASSLARDTGELFF
cdr3_nt: TGCGCCAGCAGCTTGGCCAGGGACACCGGGGAGCTGTTTTTT

d_call: .
j_call: TRBJ2-7
clone_size: few
v_call: TRBV11-2
cdr3_aa: CASSRTGYEQYF
cdr3_nt: TGTGCCAGCAGCCGCACAGGGTACGAGCAGTACTTC

d_call: .
j_call: TRBJ2-1
clone_size: few
v_call: TRBV15
cdr3_aa: CATSRVGTGVLEQFF
cdr3_nt: TGTGCCACCAGCAGAGTGGGTACGGGGGTTTTAGAGCAGTTCTTC

d_call: .
j_call: TRBJ1-5
clone_size: .
v_call: TRBV11-2
cdr3_aa: CASSLAGNQPQHF
cdr3_nt: TGTGCCAGCAGCTTAGCAGGGAATCAGCCCCAGCATTTT

d_call: TRBD1
j_call: TRBJ2-7
clone_size: .
v_call: TRBV4-3
cdr3_aa: CASSQMGTGTGDYEQYF
cdr3_nt: TGCGCCAGCAGCCAAATGGGAACCGGGACAGGAGACTACGAGCAGTACTTC

d_call: .
j_call: TRBJ1-5
clone_size: .
v_call: TRBV7-3
cdr3_aa: CASSPQANQPQHF
cdr3_nt: TGTGCCAGCAGCCCTCAGGCGAATCAGCCCCAGCATTTT

d_call: .
j_call: TRBJ1-2
clone_size: .
v_call: TRBV7-2
cdr3_aa: CASSLVSRIGARTF
cdr3_nt: TGTGCCAGCAGCTTAGTCTCCCGCATCGGGGCGCGCACCTTC

d_call: TRBD1
j_call: TRBJ2-5
clone_size: few
v_call: TRBV6-6
cdr3_aa: CASKRQGEETQYF
cdr3_nt: TGTGCCAGCAAGAGACAGGGGGAGGAGACCCAGTACTTC

d_call: .
j_call: TRBJ2-1
clone_size: .
v_call: TRBV28
cdr3_aa: CASSRVAEQFF
cdr3_nt: TGTGCCAGCAGTAGGGTGGCTGAGCAGTTCTTC

d_call: .
j_call: TRBJ2-2
clone_size: .
v_call: TRBV4-2
cdr3_aa: CASSTAGGTGELFF
cdr3_nt: TGTGCCAGCAGCACCGCTGGGGGCACCGGGGAGCTGTTTTTT

d_call: .
j_call: TRBJ2-7
clone_size: few
v_call: TRBV13
cdr3_aa: CASSVRDYEQYF
cdr3_nt: TGTGCCAGCAGCGTTAGGGATTACGAGCAGTACTTC

d_call: .
j_call: TRBJ2-5
clone_size: few
v_call: TRBV5-1
cdr3_aa: CASSLSEGVAETQYF
cdr3_nt: TGCGCCAGCAGCTTGTCTGAGGGAGTGGCGGAGACCCAGTACTTC

d_call: .
j_call: TRBJ2-7
clone_size: .
v_call: TRBV18
cdr3_aa: CASSPTPQSQQYF
cdr3_nt: TGTGCCAGCTCACCAACCCCCCAGTCCCAGCAGTACTTC

d_call: .
j_call: TRBJ2-1
clone_size: .
v_call: TRBV27
cdr3_aa: CASSLIRLAYNEQFF
cdr3_nt: TGTGCCAGCAGTTTAATCCGTTTAGCCTACAATGAGCAGTTCTTC

d_call: .
j_call: TRBJ1-1
clone_size: few
v_call: TRBV10-3
cdr3_aa: CAISEAGGEAFF
cdr3_nt: TGTGCCATCAGCGAGGCGGGGGGTGAAGCTTTCTTT